The TCR beta chain described here comes from a study of cytomegalovirus exposure and HLA in healthy donors. Study conclusions and caveats: Altogether, about 160 TCR beta chains were recorded as cytomegalovirus-associated. According to an earlier analysis, most TCR beta V segments yielded productive rearrangements about 87% or about 30% of the time. One cluster of highly shared sequence variants probably arose as a sequencing artifact.

Unmatched junction bases numbered 14, after V lost 6 bases and J lost 8 bases. The CDR3 extends over 16 amino acids. Germline V CDR1 and CDR2: SGHTA, FQGNSA. Concerning this clone itself: What it recognizes is unknown.

The PCR had 60 Vbeta and 13 Jbeta primers. Repertoires were generated with immunoSEQ multiplex PCR, while TCRdb's copy carries only in-frame clones and drops some. Here the sample spans approximately 200,000 clones, roughly 85% being singletons. This receptor was identified in a woman aged 25 to 45 in good health and CMV-seropositive. The chain recombines TRBV7-2 with TRBJ2-1, with 9 nucleotides matching TRBD2. The sequencing input was PBMCs. In DNA form, the CDR3 reads TGTGCCAGCAGTAACACTGGGGGTAGCGGGAGCGATGAGCAGTTCTTC. Its protein product is CASSNTGGSGSDEQFF.